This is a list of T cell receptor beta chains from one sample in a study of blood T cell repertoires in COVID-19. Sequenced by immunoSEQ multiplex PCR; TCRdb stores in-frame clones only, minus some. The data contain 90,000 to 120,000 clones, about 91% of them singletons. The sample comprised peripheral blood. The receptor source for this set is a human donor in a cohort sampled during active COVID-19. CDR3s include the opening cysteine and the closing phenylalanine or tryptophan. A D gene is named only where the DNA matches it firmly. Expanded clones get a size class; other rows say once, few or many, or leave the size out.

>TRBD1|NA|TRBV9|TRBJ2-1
CASSVRQGPNNEQFF
TGTGCCAGCAGCGTCCGACAGGGACCTAACAATGAGCAGTTCTTC
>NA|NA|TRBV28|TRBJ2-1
CASSPPQTAQGNEQFF
TGTGCCAGCAGCCCCCCCCAGACAGCTCAGGGCAATGAGCAGTTCTTC
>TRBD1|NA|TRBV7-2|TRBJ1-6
CASSRRDRTSSYNSPLHF
TGTGCCAGCAGCAGACGGGACAGGACCAGCTCCTATAATTCACCCCTCCACTTT
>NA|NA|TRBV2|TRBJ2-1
CASTLYRDHEQFF
TGTGCCAGCACTCTCTACAGGGATCATGAGCAGTTCTTC
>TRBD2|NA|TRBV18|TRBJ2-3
CASSPIEIAGGADTQYF
TGTGCCAGCTCACCGATAGAGATAGCGGGAGGAGCCGATACGCAGTATTTT
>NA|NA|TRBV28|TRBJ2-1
CASKEGSRYNEQFF
TGTGCCAGCAAGGAGGGGAGTAGGTACAATGAGCAGTTCTTC
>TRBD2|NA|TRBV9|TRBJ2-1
CARHGTSRASDEQFF
TGTGCCCGCCACGGGACTAGCCGCGCCTCGGATGAGCAGTTCTTC
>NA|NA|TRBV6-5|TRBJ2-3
CASSYDFGSTDTQYF
TGTGCCAGCAGTTACGACTTCGGTAGCACAGATACGCAGTATTTT
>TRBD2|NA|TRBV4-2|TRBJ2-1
CASLSRAGPYNEQFF
TGTGCCAGCCTTAGTCGAGCGGGGCCCTACAATGAGCAGTTCTTC
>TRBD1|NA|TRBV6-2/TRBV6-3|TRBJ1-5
CASSRRQGENNQPQHF
TGTGCCAGCAGTCGAAGACAGGGGGAGAACAATCAGCCCCAGCATTTT
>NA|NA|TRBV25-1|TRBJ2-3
CASSEDRLSTDTQYF
TGTGCCAGCAGTGAAGACAGGCTTTCCACAGATACGCAGTATTTT
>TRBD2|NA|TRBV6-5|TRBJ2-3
CASIATSGGADTQYF
TGTGCCAGCATCGCGACTAGCGGGGGGGCTGATACGCAGTATTTT
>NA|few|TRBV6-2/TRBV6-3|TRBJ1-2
CASSPSGDYGYTF
TGTGCCAGCAGCCCCTCAGGGGACTATGGCTACACCTTC
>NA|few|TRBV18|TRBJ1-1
CASSPQGSGSEAFF
TGTGCCAGCTCACCACAAGGGTCGGGGTCTGAAGCTTTCTTT
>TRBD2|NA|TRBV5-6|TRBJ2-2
CASSLPGGPGVGELFF
TGTGCCAGCAGCTTGCCGGGAGGGCCGGGAGTCGGGGAGCTGTTTTTT
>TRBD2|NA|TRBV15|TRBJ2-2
CATSREAGLAGNTGELFF
TGTGCCACCAGCAGAGAGGCGGGTCTAGCGGGGAACACCGGGGAGCTGTTTTTT
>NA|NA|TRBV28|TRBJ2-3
CASSLTHAGMTQYF
TGTGCCAGCAGTTTAACCCATGCGGGAATGACGCAGTATTTT
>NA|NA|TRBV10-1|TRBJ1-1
CASGRQFGTEAFF
TGCGCCAGCGGTAGACAGTTCGGCACTGAAGCTTTCTTT
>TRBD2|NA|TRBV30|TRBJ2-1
CAWSQTSVGRNYNEQFF
TGTGCCTGGAGTCAAACTAGCGTGGGAAGAAACTACAATGAGCAGTTCTTC
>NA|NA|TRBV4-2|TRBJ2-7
CASSQERLSDEQYF
TGTGCCAGCAGCCAAGAAAGACTCTCGGACGAGCAGTACTTC